Listed below are T cell receptor beta chains from one sample, sequenced in a study of regulatory T cells in long-lasting Graves disease. TCRdb passed the multiplex PCR reads through MiXCR, listing each CDR3 protein once. The sample lists some 320,000 distinct CDR3 sequences; 18% were seen once. Source: peripheral blood mononuclear cells (PBMCs), taken at new diagnosis, from a patient treated with antithyroid drugs. The receptors were gathered from a female donor with Graves disease. The CDR3 runs from the conserved cysteine through the conserved F or W. Each record gives: V gene, D gene, J gene, clone size, CDR3 DNA, CDR3 protein. D genes are given only for firm matches. Clone size appears in some rows only: once, few, many, or a class for an expanded clone.

TRBV7-8	.	TRBJ1-2	many	TGTGCCAGCAGCTTGACACAGGTGCCTGCTGACTATGGCTACACCTTC	CASSLTQVPADYGYTF
TRBV7-8	.	TRBJ2-7	many	TGTGCCAGCAGCTTAGAGGAGGGCCTAAACGAGCAGTACTTC	CASSLEEGLNEQYF
TRBV28	.	TRBJ1-3	many	TGTGCCAGCGGAACTCGGCTCACTGGAAACACCATATATTTT	CASGTRLTGNTIYF
TRBV4-1	TRBD2	TRBJ2-1	.	TGCGCCAGCAGAACGACTAGCGGGAGGATGGATGAGCAGTTCTTC	CASRTTSGRMDEQFF
TRBV25-1	.	TRBJ1-5	.	TGTGCCAGCAGAGACAGGACTGATCAGCCCCAGCATTTT	CASRDRTDQPQHF
TRBV12-3/TRBV12-4	.	TRBJ1-1	many	TGTGCCAGCAGATCGACAGAAAATGAAGCTTTCTTT	CASRSTENEAFF
TRBV6-1	TRBD1	TRBJ2-1	many	TGTGCCACCACAACAGGGGTTAGGAATGAGCAGTTCTTC	CATTTGVRNEQFF
TRBV7-8	TRBD2	TRBJ2-7	.	TGTGCCAGCAGCTTAGCGCAGGGACTAGCGGGGGAGCAGTACTTC	CASSLAQGLAGEQYF
TRBV12-3/TRBV12-4	TRBD1	TRBJ1-2	many	TGTGCCAGCACAGGGGGCGAGCTCTATGGCTACACCTTC	CASTGGELYGYTF
TRBV6-1	.	TRBJ2-2	many	TGTGCCAGCAGTACCCTCCAAGCGGTTACGAACACCGGGGAGCTGTTTTTT	CASSTLQAVTNTGELFF
TRBV6-1	TRBD1	TRBJ2-7	many	TGTGCCAGCAGGGAAGGGACAGGGGTCAACGAGCAGTACTTC	CASREGTGVNEQYF
TRBV12-5	TRBD1	TRBJ2-5	many	TGTGCTAGTGGTTTTCCCCCTCACAGGGGAATAGGGGAGACCCAGTACTTC	CASGFPPHRGIGETQYF
TRBV5-1	.	TRBJ2-5	many	TGCGCCAGCAGCTTGGGACCAGGATTGGGCCAAGAGACCCAGTACTTC	CASSLGPGLGQETQYF
TRBV12-3/TRBV12-4	TRBD1	TRBJ1-2	many	TGTGCCAGCAGTCCACAATCCGCCGGGACAGAAGATGGCTACACCTTC	CASSPQSAGTEDGYTF
TRBV6-2/TRBV6-3	TRBD1	TRBJ2-2	many	TGTGCCAGCAGTGCGACAGGGGGCGGTTTCACCGGGGAGCTGTTTTTT	CASSATGGGFTGELFF
TRBV5-4	.	TRBJ2-1	.	TGTGCCAGCAGCTTGGGAGGGGTTTCCTACAATGAGCAGTTCTTC	CASSLGGVSYNEQFF
TRBV3-1	TRBD2	TRBJ2-7	.	TGTGCCAGCAGCCAAGGACTAGCGGGAGTACTCTCCTACGAGCAGTACTTC	CASSQGLAGVLSYEQYF
TRBV2	TRBD2	TRBJ2-1	.	TGTGCCAGTATACTAGCGGGAGGATACAATGAGCAGTTCTTC	CASILAGGYNEQFF
TRBV3-1	TRBD2	TRBJ2-5	many	TGTGCCAGCAGCCAAACAGGACTAGCGGGAGCAGAGACCCAGTACTTC	CASSQTGLAGAETQYF
TRBV19	.	TRBJ2-2	few	TGTGCCAGTAAGGGGTCAATAACGAACACCGGGGAGCTGTTTTTT	CASKGSITNTGELFF
TRBV19	.	TRBJ2-5	few	TGTGCCAGTAGTACCCGGGGCCCGGGGTGGACCCAGTACTTC	CASSTRGPGWTQYF
TRBV6-5	.	TRBJ2-7	.	TGTGCCAGCAGTTATGGCAAAGGGCTCTACGAGCAGTACTTC	CASSYGKGLYEQYF
TRBV3-1	TRBD2	TRBJ2-3	.	TGTGCCAGCAGCCAAGAAGGGGCCAGCGGGGGCACAGATACGCAGTATTTT	CASSQEGASGGTDTQYF
TRBV12-3/TRBV12-4	.	TRBJ2-7	many	TGTGCCAGCAGTTTAGCAGCCCGGGAGCAGTACTTC	CASSLAAREQYF
TRBV6-1	.	TRBJ1-4	few	TGTGCCACTCAGCTGGGTGAAAAACTGTTTTTT	CATQLGEKLFF
TRBV15	.	TRBJ2-1	few	TGTGCCACCAGCTTAGGCGGAGCCGGTGGGCAGTTCTTC	CATSLGGAGGQFF
TRBV2	.	TRBJ1-5	many	TGTGCCAGCAGTGAACACGAGAATAGCAATCAGCCCCAGCATTTT	CASSEHENSNQPQHF
TRBV2	TRBD2	TRBJ2-5	.	TGTGCCAGCAGGAGACTAGCGGGACCCCAAGAGACCCTGTACTTC	CASRRLAGPQETLYF
TRBV6-1	.	TRBJ2-7	many	TGTGCCAGCAGCAACCGTGGGAGCGCCTACGAGCAGTACTTC	CASSNRGSAYEQYF
TRBV11-3	TRBD2	TRBJ2-5	few	TGTGCCAGCAGCTCCAACTTCGGGGCGGGAGGCATCCAAGAGACCCAGTACTTC	CASSSNFGAGGIQETQYF
TRBV19	.	TRBJ2-3	many	TGTGCCAGTAGTATAGGAAGGGAACATACGCAGTATTTT	CASSIGREHTQYF
TRBV12-3/TRBV12-4	TRBD2	TRBJ2-7	.	TGTGCCAGCAGCCCGGGGACTAGCGGGAGCTGGTCCTACGAGCAGTACTTC	CASSPGTSGSWSYEQYF
TRBV20-1	TRBD2	TRBJ2-7	.	TGCAGTGCTAGGGTAGCGGGGCCGTACGAGCAGTACTTC	CSARVAGPYEQYF
TRBV12-3/TRBV12-4	.	TRBJ2-3	many	TGTGCCAGCAGTGAAAGACAGAGAGTCCGCACAGATACGCAGTATTTT	CASSERQRVRTDTQYF
TRBV5-1	TRBD1	TRBJ2-7	many	TGCGCCAGCAGCTTGGCCCGGGACAGGGGCTACGAGCAGTACTTC	CASSLARDRGYEQYF
TRBV20-1	.	TRBJ2-5	many	TGCAGTGCTAGAGAGATTTGGGCGCAGGGTTTTAGGACCCAGTACTTC	CSAREIWAQGFRTQYF
TRBV28	.	TRBJ1-5	few	TGTGCCAGCAGTTTATATGAGAGAGCCCAGCCCCAGCATTTT	CASSLYERAQPQHF
TRBV20-1	.	TRBJ2-7	.	TGCAGTGCCGAAGGGAGAGGACGGCTTTCCTACGAGCAGTACTTC	CSAEGRGRLSYEQYF
TRBV13	TRBD2	TRBJ2-3	.	TGTGCCAGCAGCTTAGAGGGACTATCGACAGATACGCAGTATTTT	CASSLEGLSTDTQYF
TRBV19	.	TRBJ1-5	few	TGTGCCAGTTCCACAGTGGTGGGGGCATCCAATCAGCCCCAGCATTTT	CASSTVVGASNQPQHF
TRBV4-2	.	TRBJ2-7	few	TGTGCCAGCAGCCAAGATGTTCTAGCACCACCCTCCGAGCAGTACTTC	CASSQDVLAPPSEQYF
TRBV11-2	.	TRBJ2-1	few	TGTGCCACCCTCAACCTAGCGAGCTCCTACAATGAGCAGTTCTTC	CATLNLASSYNEQFF
TRBV11-2	.	TRBJ2-7	many	TGTGCCAGCAGCTTAAATAAGGAGCAGTACTTC	CASSLNKEQYF
TRBV11-2	.	TRBJ1-5	many	TGTGCCAGCAGCTTCTCGGGCAATCAGCCCCAGCATTTT	CASSFSGNQPQHF
TRBV11-2	.	TRBJ1-4	.	TGTGCCAGCAGCCATCGACAACAGGGCGCAACTAATGAAAAACTGTTTTTT	CASSHRQQGATNEKLFF
TRBV5-4	.	TRBJ2-1	.	TGTGCCAGCAGCTTGGCCCTGGGACAAAACTCCTACAATGAGCAGTTCTTC	CASSLALGQNSYNEQFF
TRBV18	TRBD1	TRBJ2-6	.	TGTGCCAGCTCACCCCCGGGACAGGTCTACTCTTCTGGGGCCAACGTCCTGACTTTC	CASSPPGQVYSSGANVLTF
TRBV7-8	.	TRBJ1-1	many	TGTGCCAGCAGCTTAGGAATTGACAGTGAAGCTTTCTTT	CASSLGIDSEAFF
TRBV28	TRBD2	TRBJ2-7	.	TGTGCCAGCAGTCTACCGCAAGGAGCGGGGGTTAGCTCCTACGAGCAGTACTTC	CASSLPQGAGVSSYEQYF
TRBV5-6	TRBD2	TRBJ2-7	many	TGTGCCAGCAGCTTTCAGCGGGAGGGCACCGTGCAGTACTTC	CASSFQREGTVQYF